These T cell receptor beta chains were read from a single sample in a study of T-cell memory formation after mild COVID-19. TCRdb passed the 5' RACE reads through MiXCR, listing each CDR3 protein once. The sample lists about 430,000 distinct CDR3 sequences; approximately 25% were seen once. Specimen: PBMCs or a T cell subset sorted from them (not recorded which). These TCRs come from an adult woman who had mild COVID-19 (a few samples of this study predate the infection). Cell type and time point are not known. The CDR3 runs from the conserved cysteine through the conserved F or W. Each record gives: CDR3 protein, CDR3 DNA, J gene, clone size, CDR3 length, D gene, V gene. A D gene is named only where the DNA matches it firmly. A row's size may be missing; if present it is once, few, many or a size class.

CDR3: CASSPDTFELDTQYF; DNA: TGTGCCAGCTCACCGGACACCTTCGAATTAGATACGCAGTATTTT; J: TRBJ2-3; size: .; length: 15; D: .; V: TRBV18
CDR3: CASSVPTSGAVNEQFF; DNA: TGTGCCAGCAGTGTGCCAACTAGCGGGGCCGTGAATGAGCAGTTCTTC; J: TRBJ2-1; size: .; length: 16; D: TRBD2; V: TRBV6-6
CDR3: CATSRENRGPGQYF; DNA: TGTGCCACCAGCAGAGAAAACAGAGGGCCAGGGCAGTACTTC; J: TRBJ2-7; size: few; length: 14; D: .; V: TRBV15
CDR3: CASSSILTGNTEAFF; DNA: TGTGCCAGCAGCTCGATCCTTACAGGCAACACTGAAGCTTTCTTT; J: TRBJ1-1; size: .; length: 15; D: .; V: TRBV13
CDR3: CASSRTSGGDTQYF; DNA: TGTGCCAGCAGTCGGACTAGCGGGGGGGATACGCAGTATTTT; J: TRBJ2-3; size: few; length: 14; D: TRBD2; V: TRBV6-5
CDR3: CSASPQGIAGNTIYF; DNA: TGCAGTGCTAGCCCCCAAGGCATTGCTGGAAACACCATATATTTT; J: TRBJ1-3; size: few; length: 15; D: .; V: TRBV20-1
CDR3: CASSPGPATDTQYF; DNA: TGTGCCAGCAGCCCGGGTCCTGCCACAGATACGCAGTATTTT; J: TRBJ2-3; size: medium-sized; length: 14; D: .; V: TRBV7-3
CDR3: CASSLGGGDKAFF; DNA: TGCGCCAGCAGCTTGGGAGGCGGGGATAAAGCTTTCTTT; J: TRBJ1-1; size: many; length: 13; D: .; V: TRBV5-1
CDR3: CSARPPGTGVNEQFF; DNA: TGCAGTGCTCGGCCCCCCGGGACAGGGGTCAATGAGCAGTTCTTC; J: TRBJ2-1; size: few; length: 15; D: TRBD1; V: TRBV20-1
CDR3: CASSSGLAGGVHEQYF; DNA: TGTGCCAGCAGCTCGGGACTAGCGGGAGGGGTCCACGAGCAGTACTTC; J: TRBJ2-7; size: few; length: 16; D: TRBD2; V: TRBV7-9
CDR3: CASSILRSSYNEQFF; DNA: TGTGCCAGTAGTATACTGCGGAGCTCCTACAATGAGCAGTTCTTC; J: TRBJ2-1; size: .; length: 15; D: .; V: TRBV19
CDR3: CASSRPGQGLTEAFF; DNA: TGTGCCAGCAGCCGGCCGGGACAGGGGCTCACTGAAGCTTTCTTT; J: TRBJ1-1; size: .; length: 15; D: TRBD1; V: TRBV12-3/TRBV12-4
CDR3: CASSLARGSGSSYEQYF; DNA: TGTGCCAGCAGCTTAGCGAGGGGTAGCGGAAGCTCCTACGAGCAGTACTTC; J: TRBJ2-7; size: .; length: 17; D: .; V: TRBV7-9
CDR3: CASSSGGSGVSTDTQYF; DNA: TGCGCCAGCAGCTCCGGGGGTAGCGGGGTCAGCACAGATACGCAGTATTTT; J: TRBJ2-3; size: .; length: 17; D: TRBD2; V: TRBV5-1
CDR3: CASSPGDITNTGELFF; DNA: TGTGCCAGCAGCCCAGGAGACATAACTAACACCGGGGAGCTGTTTTTT; J: TRBJ2-2; size: .; length: 16; D: .; V: TRBV7-9
CDR3: CASSLESQGEQYF; DNA: TGTGCCAGCAGCTTAGAGTCCCAGGGGGAGCAGTACTTC; J: TRBJ2-7; size: few; length: 13; D: .; V: TRBV7-9
CDR3: CASRPGRNTEAFF; DNA: TGTGCCAGCAGGCCGGGACGTAACACTGAAGCTTTCTTT; J: TRBJ1-1; size: .; length: 13; D: .; V: TRBV6-1
CDR3: CASSYEGSTEAFF; DNA: TGTGCCAGCAGTTACGAGGGGAGCACTGAAGCTTTCTTT; J: TRBJ1-1; size: .; length: 13; D: .; V: TRBV6-5
CDR3: CASSPRQGMIRDTQYF; DNA: TGTGCCAGCAGCCCGCGACAGGGAATGATCAGAGATACGCAGTATTTT; J: TRBJ2-3; size: many; length: 16; D: TRBD1; V: TRBV7-8
CDR3: CASSYYRGSGNTIYF; DNA: TGTGCCAGCAGTTACTACAGGGGTTCTGGAAACACCATATATTTT; J: TRBJ1-3; size: few; length: 15; D: TRBD1; V: TRBV6-5
CDR3: CATRVSTMSRQNNEQFF; DNA: TGTGCCACCAGGGTCTCTACCATGTCCCGGCAAAACAATGAGCAGTTCTTC; J: TRBJ2-1; size: .; length: 17; D: .; V: TRBV6-5
CDR3: CASSLARGLAYEQYF; DNA: TGTGCCAGCAGCTTAGCCCGGGGACTAGCCTACGAGCAGTACTTC; J: TRBJ2-7; size: .; length: 15; D: TRBD2; V: TRBV7-6
CDR3: CASSLYRGRDTEAFF; DNA: TGCGCCAGCAGCCTCTACAGGGGGCGGGACACTGAAGCTTTCTTT; J: TRBJ1-1; size: .; length: 15; D: TRBD1; V: TRBV4-1
CDR3: CASSYVGQGAGGNTIYF; DNA: TGTGCCAGCAGTTACGTAGGACAGGGGGCTGGTGGAAACACCATATATTTT; J: TRBJ1-3; size: .; length: 17; D: TRBD1; V: TRBV6-5
CDR3: CSAPTWTGGSGYTF; DNA: TGCAGTGCTCCGACCTGGACAGGGGGAAGTGGCTACACCTTC; J: TRBJ1-2; size: .; length: 14; D: TRBD1; V: TRBV20-1
CDR3: CSAALDYNSPLHF; DNA: TGCAGTGCGGCGTTGGACTATAATTCACCCCTCCACTTT; J: TRBJ1-6; size: few; length: 13; D: .; V: TRBV20-1
CDR3: CASTSAGAEYF; DNA: TGTGCCAGCACCTCAGCGGGGGCGGAGTATTTT; J: TRBJ2-3; size: .; length: 11; D: TRBD2; V: TRBV6-2/TRBV6-3
CDR3: CASSFHREETQYF; DNA: TGTGCCAGCAGCTTCCACAGGGAAGAGACCCAGTACTTC; J: TRBJ2-5; size: .; length: 13; D: .; V: TRBV11-1
CDR3: CSAPRLQGYEQYF; DNA: TGCAGTGCCCCCCGTCTACAGGGGTACGAGCAGTACTTC; J: TRBJ2-7; size: .; length: 13; D: TRBD1; V: TRBV20-1
CDR3: CASSPRPGLGETQYF; DNA: TGTGCCAGCTCACCACGGCCAGGGCTTGGGGAGACCCAGTACTTC; J: TRBJ2-5; size: .; length: 15; D: .; V: TRBV18
CDR3: CSGGQTPNYGYTF; DNA: TGCAGCGGTGGACAGACGCCTAACTATGGCTACACCTTC; J: TRBJ1-2; size: .; length: 13; D: .; V: TRBV29-1
CDR3: CASRNAAGANTEAFF; DNA: TGTGCCAGCAGAAACGCGGCAGGGGCGAACACTGAAGCTTTCTTT; J: TRBJ1-1; size: few; length: 15; D: .; V: TRBV7-9
CDR3: CASMAAGQGPTPHEKLFF; DNA: TGCGCCAGCATGGCGGCGGGACAGGGGCCGACACCGCATGAAAAACTGTTTTTT; J: TRBJ1-4; size: .; length: 18; D: TRBD1; V: TRBV5-1
CDR3: CASSTKGRVNTEAFF; DNA: TGTGCCAGCAGTACAAAGGGCAGGGTGAACACTGAAGCTTTCTTT; J: TRBJ1-1; size: .; length: 15; D: .; V: TRBV6-1
CDR3: CASSLFTYTEAFF; DNA: TGCGCCAGCAGCTTATTCACCTACACTGAAGCTTTCTTT; J: TRBJ1-1; size: few; length: 13; D: .; V: TRBV5-1
CDR3: CSVPGTEAFF; DNA: TGCAGCGTTCCGGGCACTGAAGCTTTCTTT; J: TRBJ1-1; size: few; length: 10; D: .; V: TRBV29-1
CDR3: CASSLDAYEQYF; DNA: TGTGCCAGCAGCTTAGACGCCTACGAGCAGTACTTC; J: TRBJ2-7; size: few; length: 12; D: .; V: TRBV7-2
CDR3: CASIGAPKTQYF; DNA: TGTGCCAGCATTGGGGCTCCAAAGACCCAGTACTTC; J: TRBJ2-5; size: few; length: 12; D: .; V: TRBV3-1
CDR3: CASSLASRTDTQYF; DNA: TGTGCCAGCAGCTTAGCGTCTAGAACAGATACGCAGTATTTT; J: TRBJ2-3; size: .; length: 14; D: .; V: TRBV7-7